One and the same sample provided the 19 T cell receptor beta chains below, sequenced in a study of shared clonotypes between healthy human individuals. Profiling relied on immunoSEQ multiplex PCR, and the TCRdb table lists in-frame clones only, not all of them. The data contain about 680,000 clones, less than 85% of them singletons. Specimen: memory CD4+ T cells sorted from blood. As for subset: CD45RA-negative fraction. Receptors originate from a young woman in good health.

The V gene is TRBV2, the J gene TRBJ1-3, with D hard to call. Trimming left V 5 bases short and J 2 bases short, with 22 bases between. Germline V CDR1 and CDR2: SNHLY, FYNNEI. This CDR3 spans 18 amino acids. CDR3 sequence (DNA): TGTGCCAGCAGTACTAATGGGGTGCATTATAGCGCTGGAAACACCATATATTTT. The encoded protein is CASSTNGVHYSAGNTIYF.

This rearrangement joins TRBV19 to TRBJ1-1; unclear D gene. Germline V gene data show CDR1 as LNHDA and CDR2 as SQIVND (reference sequence). V was clipped by 3 bases and J by 1 base, with 12 bases between them. This CDR3 has 15 residues. CDR3 loop: CASSIEVLTNTEAFF. As DNA, the CDR3 is TGTGCCAGTAGTATTGAGGTACTTACGAACACTGAAGCTTTCTTT.

In this sample, this clone turned up many times. This sequence joins TRBV10-1 and TRBJ1-1; TRBD1 might be the D (5 bases). The CDR3 length is 16 residues. Germline V gene sequence: CDR1 WNHNN, CDR2 SYGVQD (reference sequence). Between the trimmed V and J ends, which lost 3 bases and 1 base, there was a span of 15 bases. The CDR3 sequence: CASSESRFRGNTEAFF. In nucleotides, the CDR3 is TGCGCCAGCAGTGAAAGTCGGTTTAGGGGGAACACTGAAGCTTTCTTT.

This rearrangement joins TRBV28 to TRBJ2-1; TRBD2 aligns across 10 bases. After removal of 3 bases from V and 9 bases from J, the junction contained 5 bases not matched to a gene. This CDR3 is 14 amino acids long. CDR1 MDHEN and CDR2 SYDVKM come from the germline V gene. This CDR3 reads CASSLLAGVGEQFF. In nucleotides, the CDR3 is TGTGCCAGCAGTTTGCTAGCGGGAGTTGGTGAGCAGTTCTTC.

The chain has TRBV7-9 and TRBJ2-3, with 9 positions matching TRBD2. Trimming cost V 5 bases and J 3 bases; bases outside gene matches: 9. The CDR3 spans 16 residues. Germline CDR1 SEHNR, CDR2 FQNEAQ (reference sequence). The CDR3 DNA reads TGTGCCAGCAGCCCGTCTAGCGGGATAGCGACAGATACGCAGTATTTT. This gives the protein CASSPSSGIATDTQYF.

This clone was seen many times. The sample holds other DNA sequences that translate to the same CDR3. CDR3 region: CASSLSHQQETQYF. The CDR3 region has the DNA TGTGCCAGCAGTTTAAGTCACCAACAAGAGACCCAGTACTTC. V usage is TRBV27 and J usage is TRBJ2-5; no clear D. Germline assignment: CDR1 MNHEY and CDR2 SMNVEV (reference sequence). V gave up 2 bases and J gave up 2 bases, with 9 bases separating them. This CDR3 is built from 14 residues.

This clone was counted only a few times. This chain's CDR3 is CASSESTGSKTEAFF. Written as DNA, the CDR3 is TGCGCCAGCAGTGAGTCGACGGGAAGTAAGACTGAAGCTTTCTTT. This rearrangement joins TRBV10-2 to TRBJ1-1, with D unresolved. The germline V and J ends were trimmed by 0 bases and 5 bases, with 13 bases remaining between them. Germline V gene data show CDR1 as WSHSY and CDR2 as SAAADI. The CDR3 is made up of 15 amino acids.

The chain carries TRBV5-1 and TRBJ2-1; 15 bases line up with TRBD2. The CDR3 length is 16 residues. The germline V gene encodes CDR1 SGHRS and CDR2 YFSETQ. Unmatched junction bases numbered 6, after V lost 4 bases and J lost 7 bases. CDR3 region: CASSPPGLAGGNEQFF. Written as DNA, the CDR3 is TGCGCCAGCAGCCCTCCGGGACTAGCGGGGGGTAATGAGCAGTTCTTC.

V is TRBV6-5 and J is TRBJ2-2; the D is unclear. Germline assignment: CDR1 MNHEY and CDR2 SVGAGI. This CDR3 has 14 residues. Trimming left V 6 bases short and J 6 bases short, with 14 bases between. As DNA, the CDR3 is TGTGCCAGCAGCCCCCGCGAACATCCCGGGGAGCTGTTTTTT. Amino acid sequence: CASSPREHPGELFF.

As for this clone: One base away lies a much larger clone, so this may be a sequencing read error. J is TRBJ1-1 and V is TRBV5-4; D call uncertain. Germline V gives CDR1 SGHNT, CDR2 YYREEE (reference sequence). Trimming took 2 bases from V and 1 from J, leaving 3 bases between them. This CDR3 is built from 12 residues. The CDR3 DNA follows: TGTGCCAGCAGCTTTCCGAACACTGAAGCTTTCTTT. Translated: CASSFPNTEAFF. Drawing the rest from reference TRBV5-4 and TRBJ1-1, the complete variable domain is ETGVTQSPTHLIKTRGQQVTLRCSSQSGHNTVSWYQQALGQGPQFIFQYYREEENGRGNFPPRFSGLQFPNYSSELNVNALELDDSALYLCASSFPNTEAFFGQGTRLTVV.

This clone was counted only a few times. This sequence joins TRBV19 and TRBJ1-5; 9 nucleotides align to TRBD1. V was pared by 6 bases and J by 1 base, with 13 bases of the junction left unmatched. Per germline, CDR1 LNHDA and CDR2 SQIVND (reference sequence). This CDR3 contains 18 residues. The CDR3 loop is CASRNPRDRVRSNQPQHF. The CDR3 DNA follows: TGTGCCAGTAGAAACCCTCGGGACAGGGTAAGGAGCAATCAGCCCCAGCATTTT.

The chain's CDR3 is CASSHTPLAPVGYGYTF. The CDR3 bases are TGCGCCAGCAGCCATACCCCCCTGGCACCTGTCGGCTATGGCTACACCTTC. The chain employs TRBV4-1 and TRBJ1-2, with D uncertain. V was clipped by 3 bases and J by 4 bases, with 21 bases between them. Per germline, CDR1 MGHRA and CDR2 YSYEKL. CDR3 length equals 17 residues.

The chain uses TRBV5-1 and TRBJ2-3; no clear D gene. This CDR3 region has 14 residues. The V and J ends lost 4 bases and 0 bases respectively, with 9 bases between them. Germline assignment: CDR1 SGHRS and CDR2 YFSETQ. This CDR3 reads CASSRQSSTDTQYF. The DNA for the CDR3 is TGCGCCAGCAGCCGGCAGTCTAGCACAGATACGCAGTATTTT. The variable domain in full, with the rest retrieved from reference TRBV5-1 and TRBJ2-3, is KAGVTQTPRYLIKTRGQQVTLSCSPISGHRSVSWYQQTPGQGLQFLFEYFSETQRNKGNFPGRFSGRQFSNSRSEMNVSTLELGDSALYLCASSRQSSTDTQYFGPGTRLTVL.

The chain links TRBV5-4 to TRBJ1-2; a possible D gene is TRBD1 (6 bases). This CDR3 region has 13 residues. The ends were cut back, 4 bases at V and 8 bases at J, with 15 bases in the middle. Germline V gives CDR1 SGHNT, CDR2 YYREEE (reference sequence). The chain's CDR3 is CASSLQGVQGYTF. The CDR3 nucleotides are TGTGCCAGCAGCCTACAGGGCGTACAGGGCTACACCTTC.

The chain recombines TRBV28 with TRBJ1-2, with TRBD1 matching over 9 bases. CDR1 is MDHEN and CDR2 is SYDVKM in the germline V gene. The trim removed 2 bases at V and 13 bases at J, leaving 5 bases unmatched. There are 12 residues in the CDR3. The CDR3 region is CASSLGQGRGTF. The DNA for the CDR3 is TGTGCCAGCAGTTTAGGACAGGGGCGCGGCACCTTC.

The chain joins TRBV2 to TRBJ2-4; 10 bases line up with TRBD2. V dropped 6 bases and J dropped 1; count of bases not matched to a gene: 6. The CDR3 runs 16 residues. Germline loops: CDR1 SNHLY, CDR2 FYNNEI. The CDR3 sequence is CASRPGTSAAKNIQYF. CDR3 nucleotide sequence: TGTGCCAGCAGACCAGGGACTAGCGCCGCCAAAAACATTCAGTACTTC.

The chain has TRBV28 and TRBJ1-1, with TRBD1 matching over 8 bases. The V gene's germline CDR1 is MDHEN and CDR2 SYDVKM. The CDR3 contains 15 residues. The junction had 3 bases not matched to a gene; V was cut back by 2 bases and J by 1 base. CDR3 region: CASSLQGAGNTEAFF. CDR3 bases: TGTGCCAGCAGTTTACAGGGGGCCGGGAACACTGAAGCTTTCTTT.

The chain joins TRBV4-1 to TRBJ2-2; 7 bases are a match to TRBD1. In germline, CDR1 is MGHRA, CDR2 YSYEKL. The ends lost 2 bases at V and 1 base at J; junction bases unmatched: 7. This CDR3 has 17 residues. CDR3 sequence reads: CASSQRSTGVNTGELFF. The CDR3 DNA is TGCGCCAGCAGCCAAAGGTCCACAGGGGTGAACACCGGGGAGCTGTTTTTT.

The chain carries TRBV25-1 and TRBJ2-7, with 10 bases fitting TRBD2. J lost 2 bases, V lost 3 bases, and 7 bases had no gene match. The CDR3 runs 16 residues. Germline V lookup: CDR1 MGHDK, CDR2 SYGVNS. The CDR3 sequence: CASSDSGSGRAYEQYF. The DNA for the CDR3 is TGTGCCAGCAGTGACAGTGGGAGCGGGAGGGCCTACGAGCAGTACTTC.